These 24 T cell receptor beta chains originate from one sample sequenced in a study of blood T cell repertoires in COVID-19. Clones were read by immunoSEQ multiplex PCR, and TCRdb kept only the in-frame ones, dropping some. This table has more than 90,000 clones, 80% to 95% appearing once. Specimen: peripheral blood. Source of these receptors: a man in his fifties with active COVID-19.

The chain has TRBV28 and TRBJ1-2, with a possible D match to TRBD1 (5 bases). Trimming cost V 3 bases and J 2 bases, with 19 bases left between them. The CDR3 sequence is 17 residues long. The germline V gene encodes CDR1 MDHEN and CDR2 SYDVKM. Here the CDR3 DNA reads TGTGCCAGCAGTTTTGCGGCAGGGAGGTTTCCGAACTATGGCTACACCTTC. Its translation is CASSFAAGRFPNYGYTF.

This clone was counted a single time. The V call is TRBV28, the J call TRBJ1-4; no clear D. V lost 11 bases to trimming and J lost 0 bases, with 10 bases between them. The CDR3 is 13 amino acids. Germline V gene sequence: CDR1 MDHEN, CDR2 SYDVKM. The CDR3 sequence: CASRGATNEKLFF. DNA for the CDR3: TGTGCCTCTCGCGGGGCAACTAATGAAAAACTGTTTTTT.

The chain carries TRBV28 and TRBJ1-2, with unresolved D. V dropped 3 bases and J dropped 5 bases, with 10 bases sitting between them. This CDR3 is 13 amino acids long. Germline values: CDR1 MDHEN, CDR2 SYDVKM. The CDR3 loop is CASSFQSEYGYTF. CDR3 sequence (DNA): TGTGCCAGCAGTTTCCAGAGCGAATATGGCTACACCTTC.

V usage is TRBV6-5 and J usage is TRBJ1-1, with D possibly matching TRBD1 (6 bases). The V end was cut by 6 bases, the J end by 1 base, with 9 bases between. This CDR3 is 13 amino acids long. Germline values: CDR1 MNHEY, CDR2 SVGAGI. The CDR3 spells CASRKQGNTEAFF. The DNA of the CDR3 is TGTGCCAGCAGGAAACAGGGGAACACTGAAGCTTTCTTT.

The chain employs TRBV10-3 and TRBJ1-2; D unclear. V was shortened by 2 bases and J by 0 bases, with 10 bases between the two germline ends. CDR3 length equals 15 residues. Germline values: CDR1 ENHRY, CDR2 SYGVKD. In nucleotides, the CDR3 is TGTGCCATCAGTGAGGGGCAGCCGGCTAACTATGGCTACACCTTC. Encoded protein: CAISEGQPANYGYTF.

The rearrangement uses TRBV28 and TRBJ2-2; a possible D gene is TRBD1 (6 bases). This CDR3 has 16 amino acids. Germline loops: CDR1 MDHEN, CDR2 SYDVKM. V was clipped by 3 bases and J by 2 bases, with 13 bases between them. CDR3 in DNA: TGTGCCAGCAGTTTCAGGGGACCGGTAAACACCGGGGAGCTGTTTTTT. Its protein is CASSFRGPVNTGELFF.

The rearrangement uses TRBV29-1 and TRBJ1-1, with D tentatively TRBD1 (5 bases). This CDR3 has 12 residues. V was trimmed by 3 bases and J by 5 bases, leaving 10 bases between them. Germline V gene data show CDR1 as SQVTM and CDR2 as ANQGSEA. For the CDR3, the DNA is TGCAGCGTTGACGCTGGGGCGACTGAAGCTTTCTTT. Its translation: CSVDAGATEAFF.

V and J are TRBV7-9 and TRBJ1-2; D perhaps matches TRBD1 (6 bases). Trimming removed 6 bases at V and 6 bases at J, with 11 bases between. The CDR3 sequence is 12 residues long. Per germline, CDR1 SEHNR and CDR2 FQNEAQ (reference sequence). The CDR3 protein is CASRRTENGYTF. The CDR3 DNA follows: TGTGCCAGCAGGAGGACAGAGAATGGCTACACCTTC.

The chain recombines TRBV6-5 with TRBJ2-1; TRBD1 matches 9 bases. From germline, CDR1 is MNHEY and CDR2 SVGAGI. The ends lost 2 bases at V and 9 bases at J; junction bases unmatched: 8. This CDR3 is built from 15 residues. DNA for the CDR3: TGTGCCAGCAGTTACCTAGGACAGGGGTTAGGTGAGCAGTTCTTC. It specifies CASSYLGQGLGEQFF.

This clone was observed once. This chain connects TRBV28 to TRBJ2-6; 10 bases fit TRBD1. V was clipped by 2 bases and J by 0 bases; unmatched bases: 10. The CDR3 spans 20 residues. Germline values: CDR1 MDHEN, CDR2 SYDVKM. The CDR3 nucleotides read TGTGCCAGCAGTTTAGACTACCCGGGACAGGGGCCCTCTGGGGCCAACGTCCTGACTTTC. Translation gives CASSLDYPGQGPSGANVLTF. Full variable domain (outside the CDR3, taken from reference TRBV28 and TRBJ2-6): DVKVTQSSRYLVKRTGEKVFLECVQDMDHENMFWYRQDPGLGLRLIYFSYDVKMKEKGDIPEGYSVSREKKERFSLILESASTNQTSMYLCASSLDYPGQGPSGANVLTFGAGSRLTVL.

V usage is TRBV11-2 and J usage is TRBJ1-1; D perhaps matches TRBD1 (5 bases). The CDR3 is made up of 15 amino acids. V was clipped by 2 bases and J by 4 bases, with 14 bases between them. Per the germline V gene, CDR1 is SGHAT and CDR2 is FQNNGV. The CDR3 loop is CASSLQGVGGTEAFF. The CDR3, as DNA: TGTGCCAGCAGCTTACAGGGCGTGGGTGGCACTGAAGCTTTCTTT.

V usage is TRBV24-1 and J usage is TRBJ1-2; perhaps TRBD1 as D (5 bases). Trimming cost V 2 bases and J 4 bases, with 10 bases left between them. The CDR3 has 14 amino acids. Germline lookup yields CDR1 KGHDR and CDR2 SFDVKD. CDR3 DNA sequence: TGTGCCACCAGTGATTCGGCAGGGATCTATGGCTACACCTTC. It encodes CATSDSAGIYGYTF.

As concerns this clone: One junction end does not reproduce the germline sequence, and a read error may be involved. The CDR3 bases are TGCGCCAGCAGCCAAGATCCCGTGGCGGGGGAGATCGTCTTC. Translation: CASSQDPVAGEIVF. The V call is TRBV4-1, the J call TRBJ2-1; TRBD2 matches at 7 bases. This CDR3 has 14 amino acids. Germline V CDR1 and CDR2: MGHRA, YSYEKL.

This clone was seen only a few times. This chain links TRBV30 with TRBJ1-5; D is unresolved. The CDR3 has 15 residues. The germline CDR1 and CDR2 sequences are GTSNPN and SVGIG (reference sequence). Trimming cost V 2 bases and J 4 bases, with 15 bases left between them. The DNA for the CDR3 is TGTGCCTGGAGTCCCTACTCGGGGAGGAATCAGCCCCAGCATTTT. As protein: CAWSPYSGRNQPQHF. The full variable domain, rest sourced from reference TRBV30 and TRBJ1-5, is SQTIHQWPATLVQPVGSPLSLECTVEGTSNPNLYWYRQAAGRGLQLLFYSVGIGQISSEVPQNLSASRPQDRQFILSSKKLLLSDSGFYLCAWSPYSGRNQPQHFGDGTRLSIL.

The rearrangement uses TRBV30 and TRBJ2-7; 9 positions match TRBD2. The ends lost 8 bases at V and 5 bases at J; junction bases unmatched: 7. Germline V gene lookup returns CDR1 GTSNPN and CDR2 SVGIG (reference sequence). CDR3 size: 12 residues. The CDR3 nucleotides are TGTGCCAGGGCTAGCGGGAATAACGAGCAGTACTTC. This sequence encodes CARASGNNEQYF.

In DNA, the CDR3 is TGTGCCAGTAGCCAGGCAGGGGTAAACATTCAGTACTTC. This translates into CASSQAGVNIQYF. The chain has TRBV19 and TRBJ2-4; D might be TRBD1 (6 bases). The CDR3 has 13 amino acids. The germline gives CDR1 LNHDA, CDR2 SQIVND (reference sequence). Trimming removed 6 bases at V and 6 bases at J, with 12 bases between.

This chain uses TRBV29-1 with TRBJ1-1; TRBD1 aligns across 7 bases. J lost 4 bases, V lost 7 bases, and 9 bases had no gene match. The CDR3 has 13 residues. The germline V gene encodes CDR1 SQVTM and CDR2 ANQGSEA. The CDR3 sequence: CSADRGLVTEAFF. Here the CDR3 DNA reads TGCAGCGCTGATAGGGGGCTGGTCACTGAAGCTTTCTTT.

This sequence joins TRBV3-1 (or the pseudogene TRBV3-2) and TRBJ2-7; tentative D call: TRBD2 (6 bases). In germline, CDR1 is LGHDT, CDR2 YNNKEL (reference sequence). V lost 3 bases, J lost 3 bases, and 15 bases lay in between. The CDR3 is made up of 15 amino acids. For the CDR3, the DNA is TGTGCCAGCAGCCAGCCTCGGGGGAGGATCTACGAGCAGTACTTC. The encoded protein is CASSQPRGRIYEQYF.

This rearrangement joins TRBV7-9 to TRBJ1-4; D remains ambiguous. Trimming removed 5 bases at V and 8 bases at J, with 15 bases between. CDR3 length: 14 amino acids. The germline V gene encodes CDR1 SEHNR and CDR2 FQNEAQ (reference sequence). The CDR3 reads CASSPDLREEKLFF. CDR3 nucleotides: TGTGCCAGCAGCCCCGACCTTAGGGAGGAAAAACTGTTTTTT.

The chain couples TRBV20-1 to TRBJ1-1; D ambiguous. V was pared by 3 bases and J by 0 bases, with 11 bases between. This CDR3 comprises 14 residues. CDR1 and CDR2 (germline): DFQATT, SNEGSKA (reference sequence). The CDR3 DNA reads as TGCAGTGCTAGTCTAATGATGATGAACACTGAAGCTTTCTTT. It translates to CSASLMMMNTEAFF.

The CDR3 DNA sequence: TGTGCCAGCAGTTTGGTGGCAAAAGAGACCCAGTACTTC. This sequence encodes CASSLVAKETQYF. The chain combines TRBV28 with TRBJ2-5; D remains unclear. This CDR3 comprises 13 residues. Trimming removed 3 bases at V and 3 bases at J, with 8 bases between. CDR1 is MDHEN and CDR2 is SYDVKM in the germline V gene. Looking up the rest from reference TRBV28 and TRBJ2-5 gives the full variable domain: DVKVTQSSRYLVKRTGEKVFLECVQDMDHENMFWYRQDPGLGLRLIYFSYDVKMKEKGDIPEGYSVSREKKERFSLILESASTNQTSMYLCASSLVAKETQYFGPGTRLLVL.

This clone was detected only once. V is TRBV3-1 (or the pseudogene TRBV3-2) and J is TRBJ2-6; tentative D call: TRBD2 (6 bases). The ends were cut back, 3 bases at V and 1 base at J, with 13 bases in the middle. Looked up from germline, CDR1 is LGHDT and CDR2 is YNNKEL (reference sequence). The CDR3 is 17 residues long. The CDR3 loop reads CASSQDGGPSGANVLTF. The CDR3 DNA reads TGTGCCAGCAGCCAGGACGGGGGACCATCTGGGGCCAACGTCCTGACTTTC.

The chain employs TRBV19 and TRBJ2-3, with TRBD2 identical over 13 bases. V lost 3 bases to trimming and J lost 4 bases; unmatched junction nucleotides: 4. CDR1 and CDR2 (germline): LNHDA, SQIVND (reference sequence). The CDR3 has 16 amino acids. CDR3 coding DNA: TGTGCCAGTAGTATCGGGACTAGCGGGATCTCAGATACGCAGTATTTT. It encodes CASSIGTSGISDTQYF.

The CDR3 region is CASSPGLAGLEQFF. The CDR3 DNA follows: TGTGCCAGCAGCCCCGGGCTAGCGGGATTGGAGCAGTTCTTC. V is TRBV7-6 and J is TRBJ2-1, with 9 bases fitting TRBD2. Germline V gene sequence: CDR1 SGHVS, CDR2 FNYEAQ. This CDR3 is 14 amino acids long. The V and J ends lost 5 bases and 10 bases, in that order; junction bases with no gene match: 9. Combining the CDR3 with reference TRBV7-6 and TRBJ2-1 gives the whole variable domain GAGVSQSPRYKVTKRGQDVALRCDPISGHVSLYWYRQALGQGPEFLTYFNYEAQQDKSGLPNDRFSAERPEGSISTLTIQRTEQRDSAMYRCASSPGLAGLEQFFGPGTRLTVL.